This TCR beta chain was obtained from a study of regulatory T cells in long-lasting Graves disease. Assembly of TCR beta libraries relied on iRepertoire HTBI primers together with Arm-PCR of CDR3 regions. Under the authors' procedure: Throughout the samples, researchers identified fewer than 80 TRBV and roughly 13 TRBJ segments. TCRdb ran MiXCR on the multiplex PCR reads and lists one entry per CDR3 protein. The V and J calls were determined by TCRdb, not by the authors. The table lists roughly 700,000 distinct CDR3 sequences, 25% to 35% of them singletons. Indicated time point: persistent/refractory GD, antithyroid drugs over 5 years with positive TRAb. PBMCs provided the RNA from which the TCR library was made. With regard to this clonotype: Its specificity is unknown.

The CDR3 runs to 14 residues. Per germline, CDR1 GTSNPN and CDR2 SVGIG (reference sequence). Points from the study as a whole: Patients with persistent Graves' had lower TCR diversity than newly diagnosed patients. Segments TRBV28, TRBJ1-2 and TRBJ2-5 showed preferential usage in persistent disease.

The specimen comprised peripheral blood mononuclear cells (PBMCs), sampled when the disease was refractory, from a patient treated with antithyroid drugs. The TCR originated in a female donor with Graves disease. The J gene is TRBJ2-1, the V gene TRBV30, with TRBD2 matching over 9 bases. In nucleotides, the CDR3 is TGTGCAAAACAGGGGACTAGCCCTCTTGGCGAGCAGTTCTTC. Protein product: CAKQGTSPLGEQFF.